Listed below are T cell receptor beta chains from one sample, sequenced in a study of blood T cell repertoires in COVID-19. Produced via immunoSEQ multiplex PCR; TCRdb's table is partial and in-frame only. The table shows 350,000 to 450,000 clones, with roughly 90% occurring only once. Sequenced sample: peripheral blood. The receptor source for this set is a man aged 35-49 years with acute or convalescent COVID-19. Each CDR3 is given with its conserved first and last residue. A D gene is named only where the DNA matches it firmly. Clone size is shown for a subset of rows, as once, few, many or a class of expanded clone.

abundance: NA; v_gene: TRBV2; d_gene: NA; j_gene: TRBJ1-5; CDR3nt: TGTGCCAGCAGTGTGGAGACTAATCAGCCCCAGCATTTT; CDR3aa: CASSVETNQPQHF
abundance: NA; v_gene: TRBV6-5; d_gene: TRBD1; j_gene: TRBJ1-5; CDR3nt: TGTGCCAGCAGCCCGACAGGGGGCGAAGATCAGCCCCAGCATTTT; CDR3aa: CASSPTGGEDQPQHF
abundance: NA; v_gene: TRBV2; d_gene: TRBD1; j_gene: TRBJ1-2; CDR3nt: TGTGCCAGCAGTGAAGCAGGAGGGACAGGGGGGTACTTTTTCTATGGCTACACCTTC; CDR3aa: CASSEAGGTGGYFFYGYTF
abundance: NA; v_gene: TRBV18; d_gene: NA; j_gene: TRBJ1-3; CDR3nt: TGTGCCAGCTCAGCGGGTAATTCTGGAAACACCATATATTTT; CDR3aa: CASSAGNSGNTIYF
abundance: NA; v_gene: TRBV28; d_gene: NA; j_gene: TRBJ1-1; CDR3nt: TGTGCCAGCAGTCTTTGGAGGACTGAAGCTTTCTTT; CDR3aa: CASSLWRTEAFF
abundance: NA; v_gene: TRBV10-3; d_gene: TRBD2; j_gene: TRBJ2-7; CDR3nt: TGTGCCATCAGCCTAGCGGGGGAGTCCTACGAGCAGTACTTC; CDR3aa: CAISLAGESYEQYF
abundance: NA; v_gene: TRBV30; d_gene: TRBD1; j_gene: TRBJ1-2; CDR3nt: TGTGCCTGGAACCGGGACAGGGGGATGGATGGCTACACCTTC; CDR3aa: CAWNRDRGMDGYTF
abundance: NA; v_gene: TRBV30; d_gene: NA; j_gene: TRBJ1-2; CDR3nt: TGTGCCTGGACCTTCTTATACTATGGCTACACCTTC; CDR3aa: CAWTFLYYGYTF
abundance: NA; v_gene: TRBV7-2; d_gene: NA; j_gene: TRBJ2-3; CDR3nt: TGTGCCAGCAGCTTACAGGGCACAGATACGCAGTATTTT; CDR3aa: CASSLQGTDTQYF
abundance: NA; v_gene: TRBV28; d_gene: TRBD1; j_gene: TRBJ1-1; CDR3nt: TGTGCCAGCAGTTTCGGGACAGCGGAAACTGAAGCTTTCTTT; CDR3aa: CASSFGTAETEAFF
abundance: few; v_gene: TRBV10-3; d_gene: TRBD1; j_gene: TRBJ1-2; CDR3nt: TGTGCCATCAGACCGGGACAGGGGGTTTATGGCTACACCTTC; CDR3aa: CAIRPGQGVYGYTF
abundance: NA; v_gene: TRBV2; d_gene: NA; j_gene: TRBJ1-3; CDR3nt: TGTGCCAGCACCCGGGATTCTGGAAACACCATATATTTT; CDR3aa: CASTRDSGNTIYF
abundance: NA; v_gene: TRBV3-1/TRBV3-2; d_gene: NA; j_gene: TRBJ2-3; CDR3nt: TGTGCCAGCAGCCTCCCCGGGGGAGGCACAGATACGCAGTATTTT; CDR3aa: CASSLPGGGTDTQYF
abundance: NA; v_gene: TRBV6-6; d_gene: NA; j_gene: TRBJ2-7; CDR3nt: TGTGCCGTCCTTGGGGGAGGCTACGAGCAGTACTTC; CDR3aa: CAVLGGGYEQYF
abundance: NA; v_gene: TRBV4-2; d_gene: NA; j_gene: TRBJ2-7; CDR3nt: TGTGCCAGCAGCCAAGCCGGTCGGAGAGGGGGTCTAGACGAGCAGTACTTC; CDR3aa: CASSQAGRRGGLDEQYF
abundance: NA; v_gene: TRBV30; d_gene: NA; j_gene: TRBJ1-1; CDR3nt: TGTGCCTGGAGTCCACTCACTGAAGCTTTCTTT; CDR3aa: CAWSPLTEAFF
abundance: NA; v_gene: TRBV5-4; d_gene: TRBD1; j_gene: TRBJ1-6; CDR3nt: TGTGCCAGCGGTCTCCGGGGACAGGGTAACTCACCCCTCCACTTT; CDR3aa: CASGLRGQGNSPLHF
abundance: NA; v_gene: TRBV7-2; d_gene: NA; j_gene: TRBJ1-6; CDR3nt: TGTGCCAGCAGCATTCCGGGTATGAATTCACCCCTCCACTTT; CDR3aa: CASSIPGMNSPLHF
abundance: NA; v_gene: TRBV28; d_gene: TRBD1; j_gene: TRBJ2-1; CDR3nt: TGTGCCATTACGACAGGGGGCCTCAATGAGCAGTTCTTC; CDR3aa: CAITTGGLNEQFF
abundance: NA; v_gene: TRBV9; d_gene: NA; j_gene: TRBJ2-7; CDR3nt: TGTGCCAGCAGCGTCACCGGGACACCAAACTACGAGCAGTACTTC; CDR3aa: CASSVTGTPNYEQYF
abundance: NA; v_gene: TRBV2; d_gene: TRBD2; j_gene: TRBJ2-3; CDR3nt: TGTGCCAGCAGGGGGACTAGCGGGAGGTCCACAGATACGCAGTATTTT; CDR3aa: CASRGTSGRSTDTQYF
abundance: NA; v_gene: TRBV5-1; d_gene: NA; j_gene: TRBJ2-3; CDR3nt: TGCGCCAGCAGCCTTAGAGGAGTAACAGATACGCAGTATTTT; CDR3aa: CASSLRGVTDTQYF
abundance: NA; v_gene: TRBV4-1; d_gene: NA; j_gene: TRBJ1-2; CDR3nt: TGCGCCAGCAGCCAAGTGGGGCAGGGGATTATCTATGGCTACACCTTC; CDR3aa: CASSQVGQGIIYGYTF
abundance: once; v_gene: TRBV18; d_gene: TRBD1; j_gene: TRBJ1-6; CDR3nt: TGTGCCAGCTCACCAAAACTCAAGGCCGGGACAGGGGAAATGAATTCACCCCTCCACTTT; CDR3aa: CASSPKLKAGTGEMNSPLHF
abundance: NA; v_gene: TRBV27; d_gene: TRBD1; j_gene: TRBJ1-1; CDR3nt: TGTGCCAGCAGTTTAAGCCCGGCGAGGGACAGGGCTGAAGCTTTCTTT; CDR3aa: CASSLSPARDRAEAFF
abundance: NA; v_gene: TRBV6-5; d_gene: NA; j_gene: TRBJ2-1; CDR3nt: TGTGCCAGCAGTTACTCCCCAGGTACGACCTACAATGAGCAGTTCTTC; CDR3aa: CASSYSPGTTYNEQFF
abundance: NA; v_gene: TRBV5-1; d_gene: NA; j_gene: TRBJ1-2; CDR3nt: TGCGCCAGCAGCTTGGCAGCTCAGGGTGTAGAGGGCTACACCTTC; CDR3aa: CASSLAAQGVEGYTF
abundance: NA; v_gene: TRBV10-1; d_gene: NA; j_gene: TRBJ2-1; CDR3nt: TGCGCCAGCAGTGAGGCGACAGGCTACAATGAGCAGTTCTTC; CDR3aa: CASSEATGYNEQFF
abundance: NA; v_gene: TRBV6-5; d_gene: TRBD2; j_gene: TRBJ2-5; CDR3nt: TGTGCCAGCAATCCGACTAGCGTTCAAGAGACCCAGTACTTC; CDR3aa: CASNPTSVQETQYF
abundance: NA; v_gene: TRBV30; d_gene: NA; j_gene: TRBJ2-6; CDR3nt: TGTGCCTGGAGTCTGGGGACTGGCGGGGCCAACGTCCTGACTTTC; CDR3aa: CAWSLGTGGANVLTF
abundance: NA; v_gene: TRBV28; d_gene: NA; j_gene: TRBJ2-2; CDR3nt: TGTGCCAGCAGTGGGGGCGGGAACACCGGGGAGCTGTTTTTT; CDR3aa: CASSGGGNTGELFF
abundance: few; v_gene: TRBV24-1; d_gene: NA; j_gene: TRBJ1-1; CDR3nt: TGTGCCACCAGGGGGGGGTGGGGCACTGAAGCTTTCTTT; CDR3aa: CATRGGWGTEAFF
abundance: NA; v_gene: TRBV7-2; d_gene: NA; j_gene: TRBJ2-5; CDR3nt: TGTGCCAGCAGCTTAGTTGGGCCCGACAGGAGAGGGGTCCAAGAGACCCAGTACTTC; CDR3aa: CASSLVGPDRRGVQETQYF
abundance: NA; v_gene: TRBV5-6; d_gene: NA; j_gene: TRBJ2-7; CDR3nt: TGTGCCAGCAGCTTTCGACGGAGAAATGACTACGAGCAGTACTTC; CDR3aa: CASSFRRRNDYEQYF
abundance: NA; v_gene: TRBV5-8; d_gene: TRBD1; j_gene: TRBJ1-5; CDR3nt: TGTGCCAGCATCGTCGGGACAGATTACAATCAGCCCCAGCATTTT; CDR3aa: CASIVGTDYNQPQHF
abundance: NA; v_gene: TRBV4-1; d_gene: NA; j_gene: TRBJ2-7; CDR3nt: TGCGCCAGCAGCGAGAAGACGGGAAGCTACGAGCAGTACTTC; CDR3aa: CASSEKTGSYEQYF
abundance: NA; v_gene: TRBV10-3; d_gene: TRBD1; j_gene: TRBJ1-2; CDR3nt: TGTGCCATCAGCGATGGGACAGATGGCTACACCTTC; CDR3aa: CAISDGTDGYTF
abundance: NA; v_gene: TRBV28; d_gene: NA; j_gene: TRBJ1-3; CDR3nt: TGTGCCAGCAGTATAACACAGGGATTCGGGGGAAACACCATATATTTT; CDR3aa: CASSITQGFGGNTIYF
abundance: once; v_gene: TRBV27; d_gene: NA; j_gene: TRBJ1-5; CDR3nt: TGTGCCAGCAGGCTCGCAGTATATAGCAATCAGCCCCAGCATTTT; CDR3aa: CASRLAVYSNQPQHF
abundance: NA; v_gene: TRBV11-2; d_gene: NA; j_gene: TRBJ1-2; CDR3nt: TGTGCCAGCAGCCCAGACGGGGGATCCTATGGCTACACCTTC; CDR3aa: CASSPDGGSYGYTF
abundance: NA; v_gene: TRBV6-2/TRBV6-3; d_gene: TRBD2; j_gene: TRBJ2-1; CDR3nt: TGTGCCAGCAGTTACCGGGCGGGAGCCCTGCTGGAGGGGCAGTTCTTC; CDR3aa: CASSYRAGALLEGQFF
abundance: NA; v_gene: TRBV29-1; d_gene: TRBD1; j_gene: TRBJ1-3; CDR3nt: TGCAGCGTTGGGACAGGGGTCACGGGAAACACCATATATTTT; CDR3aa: CSVGTGVTGNTIYF
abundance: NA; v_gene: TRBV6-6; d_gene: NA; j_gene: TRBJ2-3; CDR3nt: TGTGCCAGCGGGGCAATCCGGGTCACAGATACGCAGTATTTT; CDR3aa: CASGAIRVTDTQYF
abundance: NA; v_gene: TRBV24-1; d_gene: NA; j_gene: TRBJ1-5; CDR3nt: TGTGCCACCAGTGATTTGGAGTCCGGTCAGCCCCAGCATTTT; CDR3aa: CATSDLESGQPQHF
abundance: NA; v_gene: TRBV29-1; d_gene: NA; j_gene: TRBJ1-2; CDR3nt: TGCAGCGTTCAAAGAGGAGGGCCGGTCGGCTACACCTTC; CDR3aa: CSVQRGGPVGYTF
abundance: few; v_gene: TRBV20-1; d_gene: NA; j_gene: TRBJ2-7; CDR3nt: TGCAGTGCTAGTCAGGACTCGAATGACTACGAGCAGTACTTC; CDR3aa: CSASQDSNDYEQYF
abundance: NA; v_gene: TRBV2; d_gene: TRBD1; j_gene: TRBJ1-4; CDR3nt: TGTGCCAGCAGTAGGGACAGGGGAGGAGAAAAACTGTTTTTT; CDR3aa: CASSRDRGGEKLFF
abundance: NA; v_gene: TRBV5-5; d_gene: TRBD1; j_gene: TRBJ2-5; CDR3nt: TGTGCCAGCAGCTTGGATCAGGGGGCCTGGGAGACCCAGTACTTC; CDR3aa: CASSLDQGAWETQYF
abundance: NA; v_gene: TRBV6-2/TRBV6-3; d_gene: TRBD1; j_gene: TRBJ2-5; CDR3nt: TGTGCCAGCAGTTACTCGACGCTGGACAGGGGACCGAGGGCTCAGTACTTC; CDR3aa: CASSYSTLDRGPRAQYF